This T cell receptor (beta chain) stems from a study of identical twins. The sample holds a few counts of this clonotype. Its antigen is not known. V was cut by 4 bases and J by 1 base, with 16 bases left in between. This CDR3 contains 16 residues. From germline, CDR1 is SQVTM and CDR2 ANQGSEA. General study results and limits: Out-of-frame sharing of TCR alpha in monozygotic twins was underestimated by models.

Via MiXCR, TCRdb re-called the 5' RACE reads, giving one row per CDR3 protein. The sample yields about 530,000 distinct CDR3 sequences, about a fifth seen once. The sample was also reused in another study, on yellow fever vaccine responses in identical twins.

This sequence originates from a young woman in good health. Sequenced input: CD4+ T cells sorted from blood. This chain uses TRBV29-1 with TRBJ2-2; a weak D match, TRBD1 (6 bases). The CDR3 loop reads CSVGGSDRRNTGELFF. The CDR3 DNA sequence: TGCAGCGTTGGGGGGTCCGACAGGAGGAACACCGGGGAGCTGTTTTTT.